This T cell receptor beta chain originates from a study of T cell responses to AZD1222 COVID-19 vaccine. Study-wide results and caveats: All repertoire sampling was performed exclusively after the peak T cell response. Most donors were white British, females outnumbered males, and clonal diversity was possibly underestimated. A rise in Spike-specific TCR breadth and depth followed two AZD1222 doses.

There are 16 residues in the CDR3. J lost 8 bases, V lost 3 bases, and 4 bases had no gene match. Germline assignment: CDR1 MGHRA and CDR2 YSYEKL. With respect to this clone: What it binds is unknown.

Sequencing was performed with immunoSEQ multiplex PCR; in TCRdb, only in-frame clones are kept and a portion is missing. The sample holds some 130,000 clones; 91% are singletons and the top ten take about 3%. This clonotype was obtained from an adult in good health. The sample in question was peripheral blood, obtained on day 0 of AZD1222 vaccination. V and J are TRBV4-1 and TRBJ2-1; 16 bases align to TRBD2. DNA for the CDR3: TGCGCCAGCAGCCAGGGGACTAGCGGGAGGGGCGATGAGCAGTTCTTC. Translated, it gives CASSQGTSGRGDEQFF.